A single sample gave rise to the 2 T cell receptor beta chains below, sequenced in a study of cytomegalovirus exposure and HLA in healthy donors. Vbeta (60) and Jbeta (13) primers were used in the PCR. TCRdb keeps only in-frame clones here, not all; method: immunoSEQ multiplex PCR. The top ten clones hold over 1.5% of a sample with about 150,000 clones, roughly 85% of them seen once. The source material was PBMCs. The receptors come from a man aged 35 to 55 in good health and CMV-seronegative.

This chain uses TRBV10-1 with TRBJ2-1; 9 nucleotides match TRBD2. Germline lookup yields CDR1 WNHNN and CDR2 SYGVQD (reference sequence). The CDR3 contains 15 residues. The V gene end was trimmed by 8 bases and the J gene end by 9 bases; junction bases not matched to a gene: 14. The CDR3, as DNA: TGCGCCAGCCCCCTAGGCGGGAGGGATTACGGTGAGCAGTTCTTC. The encoded protein is CASPLGGRDYGEQFF.

This clone was picked up a small number of times. This sequence joins TRBV7-2 and TRBJ2-2; 10 positions match TRBD2. J gave up 5 bases and V 5 bases, and 14 bases lay outside the gene matches. Germline values: CDR1 SGHTA, CDR2 FQGNSA. The CDR3 spans 18 residues. The CDR3 bases are TGTGCCAGCAGCCTTGGTCGTGCTAGCGGGAGAAGGACCGGGGAGCTGTTTTTT. It translates to CASSLGRASGRRTGELFF.